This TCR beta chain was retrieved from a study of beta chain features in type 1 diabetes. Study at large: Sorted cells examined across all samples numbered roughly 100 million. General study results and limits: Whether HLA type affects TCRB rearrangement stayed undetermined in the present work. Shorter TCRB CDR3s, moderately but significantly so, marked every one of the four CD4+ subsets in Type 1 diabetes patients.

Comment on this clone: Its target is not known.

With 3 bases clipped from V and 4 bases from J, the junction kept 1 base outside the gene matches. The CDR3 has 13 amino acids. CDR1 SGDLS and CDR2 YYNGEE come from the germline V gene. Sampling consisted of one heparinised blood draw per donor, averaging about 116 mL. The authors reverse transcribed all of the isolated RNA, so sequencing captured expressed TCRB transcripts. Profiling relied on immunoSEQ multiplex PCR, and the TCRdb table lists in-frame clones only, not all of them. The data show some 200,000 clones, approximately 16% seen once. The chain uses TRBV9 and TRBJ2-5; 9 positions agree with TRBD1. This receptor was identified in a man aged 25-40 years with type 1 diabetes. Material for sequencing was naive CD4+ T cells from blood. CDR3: CASSADRGETQYF. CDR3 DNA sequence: TGTGCCAGCAGCGCGGACAGGGGAGAGACCCAGTACTTC.